Listed below are T cell receptor beta chains from one sample, sequenced in a study of shared clonotypes between healthy human individuals. Sequencing used immunoSEQ multiplex PCR; TCRdb keeps in-frame clones, though not all of them. The profile shows hundreds of thousands of clones, around 93% of them singletons. Specimen: naive CD8+ T cells sorted from blood. These receptors were collected from a man aged 25 to 45 in good health. The CDR3 runs from the conserved cysteine through the conserved F or W. A D gene is named only where the DNA matches it firmly. Clone size is given for some rows only: seen once, a few or many times, or a class if the clone is expanded.

15 | TRBJ1-1 | . | TRBV7-9 | . | TGTGCCAGCAGCTTAGGAACGGTCATGAACACTGAAGCTTTCTTT | CASSLGTVMNTEAFF
12 | TRBJ2-1 | . | TRBV7-9 | . | TGTGCCAGCAGCCTCTCCTACAATGAGCAGTTCTTC | CASSLSYNEQFF
17 | TRBJ1-1 | . | TRBV29-1 | . | TGCAGCGTGTTGTTGTTGGTCGGAACATTGGTAAACACTGAAGCTTTCTTT | CSVLLLVGTLVNTEAFF
13 | TRBJ2-7 | . | TRBV27 | . | TGTGCCAGCAGGGACGGAAGCTCCTACGAGCAGTACTTC | CASRDGSSYEQYF
15 | TRBJ2-7 | . | TRBV5-1 | TRBD1 | TGCGCCAGCAGCTTGGCCCAGGGGGCGTCTTACGAGCAGTACTTC | CASSLAQGASYEQYF
12 | TRBJ2-3 | . | TRBV6-1 | . | TGTGCCAGCAGTGACTCCACAGATACGCAGTATTTT | CASSDSTDTQYF
14 | TRBJ2-1 | . | TRBV7-9 | TRBD2 | TGTGCCAGCAGCTTAGCCTCCCTAGCGGCTGAGCAGTTCTTC | CASSLASLAAEQFF
14 | TRBJ2-1 | . | TRBV27 | . | TGTGCCAGCAGTGATTCCGGGACCAACAATGAGCAGTTCTTC | CASSDSGTNNEQFF
14 | TRBJ2-7 | few | TRBV11-1 | . | TGTGCCAGCAGCTTCCGATCAATCCGGTACGAGCAGTACTTC | CASSFRSIRYEQYF
17 | TRBJ2-4 | . | TRBV19 | TRBD2 | TGTGCCAGTAGTATTCAACTCAGCGGGGCCAAGGGGAACATTCAGTACTTC | CASSIQLSGAKGNIQYF
15 | TRBJ1-2 | . | TRBV30 | . | TGTGCCTGGAGTACCCTCCGGACAGACCACTATGGCTACACCTTC | CAWSTLRTDHYGYTF
15 | TRBJ2-2 | . | TRBV28 | . | TGTGCCAGCAGTTTCCTCGGGATGAACACCGGGGAGCTGTTTTTT | CASSFLGMNTGELFF
14 | TRBJ2-1 | . | TRBV7-9 | TRBD2 | TGTGCCAGCAGCACGACTAGCGGAGGGAGTACCTGGTTCTTC | CASSTTSGGSTWFF
16 | TRBJ2-7 | once | TRBV18 | TRBD2 | TGTGCCAGCTCACTCCCACAGCTAGCGGGAGACTACGAGCAGTACTTC | CASSLPQLAGDYEQYF
15 | TRBJ2-3 | . | TRBV4-1 | TRBD2 | TGCGCCAGCAGCCGGACTAGCGGGAGCACAGATACGCAGTATTTT | CASSRTSGSTDTQYF
14 | TRBJ2-2 | . | TRBV6-5 | . | TGTGCCAGCAGTTACACCCGACCCACCGGGGAGCTGTTTTTT | CASSYTRPTGELFF
13 | TRBJ1-1 | once | TRBV27 | . | TGTGCCAGCAGTTTGGGAGTGAGCACTGAAGCTTTCTTT | CASSLGVSTEAFF
14 | TRBJ1-5 | . | TRBV28 | TRBD1 | TGTGCCAGCAGTTTAATACAGGGGTCGCAGCCCCAGCATTTT | CASSLIQGSQPQHF
14 | TRBJ2-1 | . | TRBV2 | . | TGTGCCAGCAGTGATAGGGTATCCTACAATGAGCAGTTCTTC | CASSDRVSYNEQFF
14 | TRBJ2-7 | . | TRBV27 | . | TGTGCCAGCAGTTATTCAGGGGCCTCCTACGAGCAGTACTTC | CASSYSGASYEQYF
14 | TRBJ1-1 | . | TRBV6-1 | . | TGTGCCAGCAGCGCGCCCCACGGGTACACTGAAGCTTTCTTT | CASSAPHGYTEAFF
15 | TRBJ1-4 | . | TRBV7-9 | TRBD1 | TGTGCCAGCAGCCCCCGGACAGGGGATAATGAAAAACTGTTTTTT | CASSPRTGDNEKLFF
16 | TRBJ1-4 | . | TRBV28 | TRBD1 | TGTGCCAGCAGTTTAGAGCCGGGACAGCCGAATGAAAAACTGTTTTTT | CASSLEPGQPNEKLFF
11 | TRBJ2-7 | . | TRBV28 | . | TGTGCCAGCAGTAGTGCCTACGAGCAGTACTTC | CASSSAYEQYF
16 | TRBJ2-1 | . | TRBV5-5 | TRBD2 | TGTGCCAGCAGCCCAGGGACTAGCGGGAGTTGGGATGAGCAGTTCTTC | CASSPGTSGSWDEQFF
18 | TRBJ2-5 | . | TRBV4-2 | TRBD2 | TGTGCCAGCAGCCAGTGGACTAGCGGGAGGGGGGGCCAAGAGACCCAGTACTTC | CASSQWTSGRGGQETQYF
15 | TRBJ2-2 | . | TRBV13 | . | TGTGCCAGCAGCCCAAAGACAGAAAACACCGGGGAGCTGTTTTTT | CASSPKTENTGELFF
18 | TRBJ2-6 | . | TRBV4-1 | TRBD1 | TGCGCCAGCAGCCAACCGGGACAGACTAAAACTGGGGCCAACGTCCTGACTTTC | CASSQPGQTKTGANVLTF
14 | TRBJ2-1 | . | TRBV4-1 | . | TGCGCCAGCAGCCAGTGGACAGCCTACAATGAGCAGTTCTTC | CASSQWTAYNEQFF
15 | TRBJ2-7 | . | TRBV7-9 | TRBD1 | TGTGCCAGCAGCGGAACAGGGGTAAGCTCCTACGAGCAGTACTTC | CASSGTGVSSYEQYF
17 | TRBJ2-6 | few | TRBV6-1 | . | TGTGCCAGCAGTGAAGCCCACAGCAGCTCTGGGGCCAACGTCCTGACTTTC | CASSEAHSSSGANVLTF
13 | TRBJ1-1 | . | TRBV19 | . | TGTGCCAGTAGTTTACAGGGTGGGATCGTAGCTTTCTTT | CASSLQGGIVAFF
16 | TRBJ1-5 | few | TRBV28 | TRBD1 | TGTGCCAGCAGTTTTACCGGGACAGGGTTTAGTCAGCCCCAGCATTTT | CASSFTGTGFSQPQHF
14 | TRBJ2-1 | once | TRBV30 | . | TGTGCCTGGGCAGCGGAAAGCTCCTACAATGAGCAGTTCTTC | CAWAAESSYNEQFF
12 | TRBJ2-1 | . | TRBV7-8 | . | TGTGCCAGCAGCTCCCTGGACAATGAGCAGTTCTTC | CASSSLDNEQFF
13 | TRBJ2-7 | . | TRBV27 | . | TGTGCCAGCAGTTTAAAATCGACAGCCGAGCAGTACTTC | CASSLKSTAEQYF
17 | TRBJ1-2 | . | TRBV7-9 | . | TGTGCCAGCAGCTCTTCCCGTATCGCGGGACCAGTCTATGGCTACACCTTC | CASSSSRIAGPVYGYTF
15 | TRBJ2-7 | . | TRBV4-3 | TRBD2 | TGCGCCAGCAGCCAAGATGGTAGCGGGCTCTACGAGCAGTACTTC | CASSQDGSGLYEQYF
15 | TRBJ1-5 | once | TRBV13 | TRBD1 | TGTGCCAGCAGCTTCGGACAGGGGGGCAATCAGCCCCAGCATTTT | CASSFGQGGNQPQHF
13 | TRBJ2-5 | . | TRBV27 | . | TGTGCCAGCAGAATCTCAGTTCAAGAGACCCAGTACTTC | CASRISVQETQYF
11 | TRBJ1-2 | . | TRBV19 | . | TGTGCCAGTAGTATCGAGCATGGCTACACCTTC | CASSIEHGYTF
14 | TRBJ2-7 | . | TRBV6-6 | . | TGTGCCAGCGGCGGGGCCCCGCGGGCATACGAGCAGTACTTC | CASGGAPRAYEQYF
14 | TRBJ2-5 | . | TRBV27 | TRBD1 | TGTGCCAGCAGGAGACAGGGGTTGTGGGAGACCCAGTACTTC | CASRRQGLWETQYF
14 | TRBJ2-7 | . | TRBV6-6 | TRBD1 | TGTGCCAGCAGTGGTCGGGACAGGGTTTACGAGCAGTACTTC | CASSGRDRVYEQYF
14 | TRBJ2-7 | . | TRBV7-9 | TRBD1 | TGTGCCAGCAGCACGGGACAGAGTTACTACGAGCAGTACTTC | CASSTGQSYYEQYF
12 | TRBJ2-1 | . | TRBV10-3 | . | TGTGCCACCGCGGCAGGAGACAATGAGCAGTTCTTC | CATAAGDNEQFF
16 | TRBJ2-1 | . | TRBV28 | TRBD2 | TGTGCCAGCAGTTTACCTAGCGGGAGGAACTACAATGAGCAGTTCTTC | CASSLPSGRNYNEQFF
18 | TRBJ2-7 | . | TRBV19 | . | TGTGCCAGTAGTATGAGAGCCTCCCAGTCACCGCACTCCTACGAGCAGTACTTC | CASSMRASQSPHSYEQYF
15 | TRBJ2-1 | few | TRBV5-1 | . | TGCGCCAGCAGCTTGGTTCGGGGCTCCTACAATGAGCAGTTCTTC | CASSLVRGSYNEQFF
14 | TRBJ1-1 | . | TRBV10-3 | . | TGTGCCATCAGTCCAGGGCCTATGAACACTGAAGCTTTCTTT | CAISPGPMNTEAFF
14 | TRBJ1-2 | . | TRBV5-4 | TRBD1 | TGTGCCAGCAGCTTGAAGGGGGCAGGGTATGGCTACACCTTC | CASSLKGAGYGYTF
12 | TRBJ2-1 | . | TRBV11-2 | TRBD2 | TGTGCCAGCAGCTCCCGGGAGGGTGAGCAGTTCTTC | CASSSREGEQFF
16 | TRBJ2-2 | . | TRBV9 | . | TGTGCCAGCAGCCCGCCCTCGGGACACCACACCGGGGAGCTGTTTTTT | CASSPPSGHHTGELFF
16 | TRBJ2-4 | . | TRBV5-1 | . | TGCGCCAGCAAGAGTAACGGCTCGCTAGCCAAAAACATTCAGTACTTC | CASKSNGSLAKNIQYF
18 | TRBJ2-1 | . | TRBV7-9 | TRBD1 | TGTGCCAGCAGCCCAACCCAACCTGGGACAGGGGGCCTCAATGAGCAGTTCTTC | CASSPTQPGTGGLNEQFF
16 | TRBJ1-1 | . | TRBV27 | . | TGTGCCAGCAGTTTATATTCACCTGACATGAACACTGAAGCTTTCTTT | CASSLYSPDMNTEAFF
16 | TRBJ2-3 | . | TRBV7-6 | TRBD2 | TGTGCCAGCAGCTTACCTCTAGCGGGAGGGCCCCGTACGCAGTATTTT | CASSLPLAGGPRTQYF
16 | TRBJ2-1 | . | TRBV19 | TRBD1 | TGTGCCAGTAGAATGAGGGGGGACAGGGTTAACAATGAGCAGTTCTTC | CASRMRGDRVNNEQFF
15 | TRBJ1-4 | . | TRBV6-6 | TRBD1 | TGTGCCAGCAGTTCCCGGGACAGGGAGGGGGAAAAACTGTTTTTT | CASSSRDREGEKLFF